This is a list of T cell receptor beta chains from one sample in a study of blood T cell repertoires in COVID-19. TCRdb's table, derived via immunoSEQ multiplex PCR, lists solely in-frame clones and lacks some. The sample carries about 320,000 clones, 75% to 85% recorded once. Material: peripheral blood. Source of these receptors: a human donor in a cohort sampled during active COVID-19. Both conserved end residues are part of each CDR3. D genes are given only for firm matches. Where a row states a size, it is once, few, many or the class of an expanded clone; other rows omit it.

clone size	D gene	V gene	J gene	CDR3 DNA	CDR3 protein
NA	NA	TRBV7-3	TRBJ2-1	TGTGCCAGCAGCTTAAGGCAGGGTACCTACAATGAGCAGTTCTTC	CASSLRQGTYNEQFF
NA	NA	TRBV12-3/TRBV12-4	TRBJ1-1	TGTGCCAGCACGGGAATTGGAGGCCTTGAAGCTTTCTTT	CASTGIGGLEAFF
NA	TRBD2	TRBV6-4	TRBJ2-1	TGTGCCAGCAAAGCCGGGACTAGCGGGGGGGCTGAGCAGTTCTTC	CASKAGTSGGAEQFF
NA	TRBD2	TRBV7-9	TRBJ2-3	TGTGCCAGCAGCTTATTCCGACTAGCGGGGGCCCTTAGGACAGATACGCAGTATTTT	CASSLFRLAGALRTDTQYF
NA	TRBD1	TRBV5-1	TRBJ2-7	TGCGCCAGCAGCTTGGGGCCCCCGGGACAGGGCCCCTACGAGCAGTACTTC	CASSLGPPGQGPYEQYF
NA	TRBD1	TRBV24-1	TRBJ2-1	TGTGCCACCAGGGACAGGCCCCACAATGAGCAGTTCTTC	CATRDRPHNEQFF
NA	TRBD1	TRBV3-1/TRBV3-2	TRBJ2-7	TGTGCCAGCTACGACAGGGGGGCCCACGAGCAGTACTTC	CASYDRGAHEQYF
NA	NA	TRBV6-2/TRBV6-3	TRBJ1-4	TGTGCCAGCAGTTCCAGGGGTGCTAATGAAAAACTGTTTTTT	CASSSRGANEKLFF
few	NA	TRBV24-1	TRBJ2-2	TGTGCCACCAACCGCAAGGGGGCCGGGGAGCTGTTTTTT	CATNRKGAGELFF
NA	TRBD1	TRBV24-1	TRBJ2-3	TGTGCCACGGGACAGATTAGCACAGATACGCAGTATTTT	CATGQISTDTQYF
NA	NA	TRBV7-7	TRBJ2-5	TGTGCCAGCAGTACAGGATACAGAGAGACCCAGTACTTC	CASSTGYRETQYF
NA	NA	TRBV6-5	TRBJ2-3	TGTGCCAGCAGGAAAGGCCCGGGTACCGATACGCAGTATTTT	CASRKGPGTDTQYF
NA	TRBD1	TRBV19	TRBJ1-2	TGTGCCAGTAGTATCGACGCAAATCAGGGGGTTCATGGCTACACCTTC	CASSIDANQGVHGYTF
few	TRBD1	TRBV30	TRBJ2-1	TGTGCCTGGACCTACAGGGGGGCCTCCTACAATGAGCAGTTCTTC	CAWTYRGASYNEQFF
NA	NA	TRBV4-1	TRBJ2-2	TGCGCCAGCAGCCCAAAACAGGGGAACACCGGGGAGCTGTTTTTT	CASSPKQGNTGELFF
NA	NA	TRBV7-9	TRBJ1-4	TGTGCCAGCAGCTTAGGTTTCGCCGTTTCGAGGGAAAAACTGTTTTTT	CASSLGFAVSREKLFF
once	TRBD2	TRBV2	TRBJ2-1	TGTGCCAGCGGACTAGCGGCCTACAATGAGCAGTTCTTC	CASGLAAYNEQFF
few	TRBD1	TRBV11-2	TRBJ1-1	TGTGCCAGCAGCTTAGATCCAGGGGGCGAGGCTTTCTTT	CASSLDPGGEAFF
NA	NA	TRBV19	TRBJ2-3	TGTGCCAGTAGTATCAGGCGGGTCAGAGGAGATACGCAGTATTTT	CASSIRRVRGDTQYF
NA	TRBD1	TRBV6-4	TRBJ2-2	TGTGCCAGCAGAGGACAGGGGGTGAACGGGGAGCTGTTTTTT	CASRGQGVNGELFF
NA	NA	TRBV6-5	TRBJ2-5	TGTGCCAGCAGTTTGGGGACTTCTGGGACCCAGTACTTC	CASSLGTSGTQYF
NA	NA	TRBV29-1	TRBJ2-7	TGCAGCGTTGTCCCCCCGGGACTTTCCTACGAGCAGTACTTC	CSVVPPGLSYEQYF
NA	TRBD2	TRBV7-3	TRBJ2-1	TGTGCCAGCAGCCCTCGTGGAGCGGGGGACTTCTACAATGAGCAGTTCTTC	CASSPRGAGDFYNEQFF
NA	TRBD1	TRBV2	TRBJ1-1	TGTGCCAGCGCGTACAGGGGGAACACTGAAGCTTTCTTT	CASAYRGNTEAFF
few	TRBD1	TRBV4-1	TRBJ2-3	TGCGCCAGCAGCGTTAATGAGGGGGCCGCAGATACGCAGTATTTT	CASSVNEGAADTQYF
NA	NA	TRBV15	TRBJ2-7	TGTGCCACCAGCCCCCTAGGAGGGATCGGCGACGAGCAGTACTTC	CATSPLGGIGDEQYF
NA	NA	TRBV5-1	TRBJ1-3	TGCGCCAGCAGCCCCGTCCAGGGGACCTTCGGGACCATATATTTT	CASSPVQGTFGTIYF
NA	NA	TRBV4-1	TRBJ1-5	TGCGCCAGCAGTCCTCTAGCACTCAATCAGCCCCAGCATTTT	CASSPLALNQPQHF
NA	NA	TRBV29-1	TRBJ1-1	TGCAGCGTTGAAACAGGAGCGAACACTGAAGCTTTCTTT	CSVETGANTEAFF
NA	TRBD2	TRBV24-1	TRBJ2-3	TGTGCCACCAGTGATACCGCTAGCGGGGGCACAGATACGCAGTATTTT	CATSDTASGGTDTQYF
NA	NA	TRBV30	TRBJ2-3	TGTGCCTGGAGTGCCTCGGATACGCAGTATTTT	CAWSASDTQYF
NA	NA	TRBV19	TRBJ1-1	TGTGCCAGTAGCCATTGGCCTACAGGGATGAACACTGAAGCTTTCTTT	CASSHWPTGMNTEAFF
NA	NA	TRBV12-5	TRBJ2-6	TGTGCTAGTGGGCTCAGGGCGGGAAGGTCTGGGGCCAACGTCCTGACTTTC	CASGLRAGRSGANVLTF
NA	NA	TRBV6-1	TRBJ1-6	TGTGCCAGCAGTGAAGGCGCCGGGGGGGGAAACGCCCTCCACTTT	CASSEGAGGGNALHF
NA	NA	TRBV9	TRBJ1-6	TGTGCCAGCAGCGTAGTCGGTAATTCACCCCTCCACTTT	CASSVVGNSPLHF
few	NA	TRBV7-6	TRBJ1-6	TGTGCCAGCAGCCCTTCTCAGCAGGGCGAATTTGATTCACCCCTCCACTTT	CASSPSQQGEFDSPLHF
NA	NA	TRBV7-9	TRBJ2-3	TGTGCCAGCATCTCGAGCGGGTCCGGGGATACGCAGTATTTT	CASISSGSGDTQYF
NA	TRBD2	TRBV10-2	TRBJ2-7	TGCGCCAGCAGTGAGGCGGGGGGGCGGTACGAGCAGTACTTC	CASSEAGGRYEQYF
NA	NA	TRBV30	TRBJ1-6	TGTGCCTGGAAGGCTTTCGTTAATGAGGATTCACCCCTCCACTTT	CAWKAFVNEDSPLHF
NA	NA	TRBV3-1/TRBV3-2	TRBJ2-7	TGTGCCAGCAGCCAAGAGTTTACCTACGAGCAGTACTTC	CASSQEFTYEQYF
few	TRBD2	TRBV25-1	TRBJ2-2	TGTGCCAGCAGTGAATCGTCTAGCGGGGTGAACACCGGGGAGCTGTTTTTT	CASSESSSGVNTGELFF
once	NA	TRBV7-9	TRBJ1-2	TGTGCCAGCAGCTTAGATCTGAGCCTCGAGCCTGTCTATGGCTACACCTTC	CASSLDLSLEPVYGYTF
NA	NA	TRBV6-5	TRBJ2-7	TGTGCCAGCAGATTCGGGAGCGAGCAGTACTTC	CASRFGSEQYF
NA	TRBD2	TRBV2	TRBJ2-2	TGTGCCAGCAGAGCAAAGACCGGGAGGACGGCCGGGGAGCTGTTTTTT	CASRAKTGRTAGELFF
NA	NA	TRBV10-1	TRBJ2-3	TGCGCCAGCAGCACTTCTTTGGTAGATACGCAGTATTTT	CASSTSLVDTQYF
NA	NA	TRBV3-1/TRBV3-2	TRBJ1-3	TGTGCCAGCATATCGGACAGTGGAAACACCATATATTTT	CASISDSGNTIYF